A single sample is the source of the 17 T cell receptor beta chains below, sequenced in a study of T cell responses to AZD1222 COVID-19 vaccine. The data were produced by immunoSEQ multiplex PCR, yet TCRdb's version contains in-frame clones alone and is incomplete. The repertoire has about 110,000 clones, more than 65% of them found once; the top ten carry roughly 10%. The sequencing used peripheral blood, collected on day 0 of AZD1222 vaccination. Source of these receptors: an adult in good health.

CDR3 in DNA: TGTGCCAGCTCACCGAGGACGGAATCCACAGGGTCTGAAGCTTTCTTT. Its protein product is CASSPRTESTGSEAFF. The chain recombines TRBV18 with TRBJ1-1; TRBD1 is a possible D gene (6 bases). The CDR3 is 16 amino acids. The germline V gene encodes CDR1 KGHSH and CDR2 LQKENI. V lost 3 bases to trimming and J lost 6 bases, with 20 bases between them.

V gene TRBV19 combines with J gene TRBJ1-5; tentatively, D is TRBD1 (6 bases). V was pared by 6 bases and J by 0 bases, with 12 bases between. Looked up from germline, CDR1 is LNHDA and CDR2 is SQIVND (reference sequence). This CDR3 region has 15 residues. This chain's CDR3 is CASRETGYSNQPQHF. As DNA, the CDR3 is TGTGCCAGTAGGGAGACAGGCTATAGCAATCAGCCCCAGCATTTT. The whole variable domain, filled in from reference TRBV19 and TRBJ1-5, reads DGGITQSPKYLFRKEGQNVTLSCEQNLNHDAMYWYRQDPGQGLRLIYYSQIVNDFQKGDIAEGYSVSREKKESFPLTVTSAQKNPTAFYLCASRETGYSNQPQHFGDGTRLSIL.

The V gene is TRBV5-1, the J gene TRBJ2-5; D unresolved. CDR1 is SGHRS, CDR2 YFSETQ, per germline. The CDR3 has 11 amino acids. V was cut by 4 bases and J by 1 base, with 2 bases left in between. As DNA, the CDR3 is TGCGCCAGCAGCACCCAAGAGACCCAGTACTTC. Protein: CASSTQETQYF.

This clone was recorded a few times. The chain links TRBV5-1 to TRBJ1-5; D is undetermined. The V end was cut by 1 base, the J end by 7 bases, with 9 bases between. This CDR3 spans 13 amino acids. CDR1 and CDR2 (germline): SGHRS, YFSETQ. This CDR3 reads CASSLHSGQPQHF. CDR3 in DNA: TGCGCCAGCAGCTTGCATAGTGGGCAGCCCCAGCATTTT.

The rearrangement links TRBV7-6 to TRBJ2-6; TRBD1 agrees at 8 bases. J was trimmed by 2 bases and V by 2 bases; bases with no gene match: 14. The CDR3 is 20 amino acids. Germline assignment: CDR1 SGHVS and CDR2 FNYEAQ. The chain's CDR3 is CASSLKEGGRGPAGANVLTF. The CDR3 DNA is TGTGCCAGCAGCTTAAAGGAGGGAGGCAGGGGGCCGGCTGGGGCCAACGTCCTGACTTTC.

This CDR3 is CASSVGRPELSGYTF. The CDR3 region has the DNA TGTGCCAGCAGCGTAGGTCGGCCGGAACTGAGCGGCTACACCTTC. The chain employs TRBV9 and TRBJ1-2; D is unclear. This CDR3 is 15 amino acids long. The ends were cut back, 0 bases at V and 8 bases at J, with 17 bases in the middle. CDR1 and CDR2 from the germline V gene are SGDLS and YYNGEE.

Note on this clone: The same CDR3 can be traced to other DNA sequences in this sample. The V gene is TRBV7-9, the J gene TRBJ2-7, with D possibly TRBD2 on 7 matching bases. In germline, CDR1 is SEHNR, CDR2 FQNEAQ (reference sequence). V was trimmed by 5 bases and J by 2 bases, leaving 10 bases between them. The CDR3 length is 13 residues. CDR3 sequence: CASSPRGPYEQYF. In nucleotides, the CDR3 is TGTGCCAGCAGCCCGCGGGGGCCCTACGAGCAGTACTTC.

The CDR3: CATSVGGSSYGYTF. CDR3 bases: TGTGCCACCAGCGTGGGGGGCAGTTCCTATGGCTACACCTTC. The rearrangement joins TRBV15 to TRBJ1-2, with D possibly matching TRBD1 (6 bases). The CDR3 has 14 residues. Trimming pared 5 bases from V and 4 bases from J, leaving 14 bases between. Germline loops: CDR1 LNHNV, CDR2 YYDKDF (reference sequence).

The chain links TRBV3-1 (or the pseudogene TRBV3-2) to TRBJ2-5; D possibly corresponds to TRBD2 (6 bases). This CDR3 is built from 19 residues. The germline V and J ends were trimmed by 3 bases and 3 bases, with 26 bases remaining between them. Germline V lookup: CDR1 LGHDT, CDR2 YNNKEL (reference sequence). CDR3 coding DNA: TGTGCCAGCAGCCAGCCCCTTCCGAGAGGCGGGAATTGGGAAGAGACCCAGTACTTC. This gives the protein CASSQPLPRGGNWEETQYF.

This clone was observed once. V is TRBV3-1 (or the pseudogene TRBV3-2) and J is TRBJ2-1; D is perhaps TRBD2 (6 bases). The CDR3 has 15 amino acids. From germline, CDR1 is LGHDT and CDR2 YNNKEL (reference sequence). V was trimmed by 1 base and J by 7 bases, leaving 14 bases between them. Here the CDR3 DNA reads TGTGCCAGCAGCCAAGGCGGGGTCCTCAGGAATGAGCAGTTCTTC. Encoded protein: CASSQGGVLRNEQFF.

This clone appeared a single time. The J gene is TRBJ2-1, the V gene TRBV9; 13 nucleotides match TRBD2. Germline values: CDR1 SGDLS, CDR2 YYNGEE. There are 18 residues in the CDR3. The trim removed 9 bases at V and 1 base at J, leaving 13 bases unmatched. As DNA, the CDR3 is TGTGCCAACGACACTAGCGGGAGGGATGGAGGGTCCTACAATGAGCAGTTCTTC. It is translated as CANDTSGRDGGSYNEQFF.

This chain uses TRBV6-1 with TRBJ1-2, with a tentative D call TRBD1 (6 bases). V lost 0 bases to trimming and J lost 4 bases, with 9 bases between them. This CDR3 region has 14 residues. The germline gives CDR1 MNHNS, CDR2 SASEGT. The CDR3 nucleotides are TGTGCCAGCAGTGAAGCGGGGGCTCCCTATGGCTACACCTTC. It yields the protein CASSEAGAPYGYTF.

The chain couples TRBV5-1 to TRBJ1-1, with TRBD1 identical over 7 bases. Trimming at V came to 0 bases and at J to 1 base, leaving 3 bases not matched to a gene. CDR3 length: 15 amino acids. Germline V gene sequence: CDR1 SGHRS, CDR2 YFSETQ. As DNA, the CDR3 is TGCGCCAGCAGCTTGGGGGGACAGCGGAACACTGAAGCTTTCTTT. The encoded protein is CASSLGGQRNTEAFF.

Regarding this clone: Just one base apart from a much larger clone, this may be a read error. This rearrangement joins TRBV15 to TRBJ1-3; 8 bases agree with TRBD1. Germline V CDR1 and CDR2: LNHNV, YYDKDF (reference sequence). Trimming at V came to 4 bases and at J to 2 bases, leaving 4 bases not matched to a gene. This CDR3 is 15 amino acids long. In nucleotides, the CDR3 is TGTGCCACCAGCAAACTGGACAGGGCTGGAAACACCATATATTTT. It codes for CATSKLDRAGNTIYF.

This clone was observed a single time. The V call is TRBV30, the J call TRBJ2-3; maybe TRBD1 (6 bases). Germline V gene sequence: CDR1 GTSNPN, CDR2 SVGIG (reference sequence). V was cut by 3 bases and J by 1 base, with 8 bases left in between. CDR3 length: 13 amino acids. The CDR3 region has the DNA TGTGCCTGGAGCCACAGGGGCACAGATACGCAGTATTTT. The encoded protein is CAWSHRGTDTQYF. Full variable domain (remainder filled in from reference TRBV30 and TRBJ2-3): SQTIHQWPATLVQPVGSPLSLECTVEGTSNPNLYWYRQAAGRGLQLLFYSVGIGQISSEVPQNLSASRPQDRQFILSSKKLLLSDSGFYLCAWSHRGTDTQYFGPGTRLTVL.

The gene calls are TRBV2 and TRBJ2-3; 7 bases are shared with TRBD2. This CDR3 has 13 amino acids. The V gene end was trimmed by 7 bases and the J gene end by 4 bases; junction bases not matched to a gene: 5. Germline V gene data show CDR1 as SNHLY and CDR2 as FYNNEI. The CDR3 sequence: CASMGGSADTQYF. The CDR3 region has the DNA TGTGCCAGCATGGGAGGGTCTGCAGATACGCAGTATTTT. Complete variable domain (other parts from reference TRBV2 and TRBJ2-3): EPEVTQTPSHQVTQMGQEVILRCVPISNHLYFYWYRQILGQKVEFLVSFYNNEISEKSEIFDDQFSVERPDGSNFTLKIRSTKLEDSAMYFCASMGGSADTQYFGPGTRLTVL.

V and J are TRBV4-3 and TRBJ2-7; D may be TRBD1 or TRBD2 (5 bases each). Looked up from germline, CDR1 is LGHNA and CDR2 is YSLEER. With 3 bases removed from V and 1 base from J, the gap between germline ends came to 13 bases. The CDR3 is 15 amino acids. The CDR3 sequence is CASSHGRDQSYEQYF. The CDR3 region has the DNA TGCGCCAGCAGCCATGGCCGGGACCAATCCTACGAGCAGTACTTC.